This T cell receptor beta chain emerged from a study of cytomegalovirus exposure and HLA in healthy donors. Study-wide findings and caveats: Researchers had no immune exposure information except CMV serostatus available.

Primers for the PCR totalled 60 Vbeta and 13 Jbeta. Authors' data handling: Roughly 10 million shared chains were among the about 80 million unique TCR beta chains that a later analysis counted. The method was immunoSEQ multiplex PCR; TCRdb's version includes in-frame clones alone and lacks a portion of them. Clone size and the V and J calls come from that table; the DNA yielded D and trimming. Its table lists about 75,000 clones. In the case of this clone: Its antigen is unidentified.

J was trimmed by 3 bases and V by 4 bases; bases with no gene match: 3. There are 13 residues in the CDR3. CDR1 SGHDT and CDR2 YYEEEE come from the germline V gene. In nominal health when sampled, donors likely had unrecorded immune exposures nonetheless. This receptor was identified in a man aged 35 to 55 in good health and CMV-seronegative. The sample comprised PBMCs. This chain uses TRBV5-6 with TRBJ2-5; 7 bases agree with TRBD1. CDR3 nucleotide sequence: TGTGCCAGCAGCCCAGGGACAGAAGAGACCCAGTACTTC. Its protein product is CASSPGTEETQYF.